These T cell receptor beta chains were read from a single sample in a study of monozygotic twins with inflammatory bowel disease. TCRdb re-called the 5' RACE reads; one entry per CDR3 protein, DNA not given. The sample holds approximately 330,000 distinct CDR3 sequences. The specimen was blood. Source of these receptors: a human donor with ulcerative colitis or Crohn's disease, or a healthy co-twin of an affected twin (not recorded which). The CDR3 runs from the conserved cysteine through the conserved F or W.

v_call	j_call	cdr3_aa
TRBV12-5	TRBJ2-7	CASGFSSFYEQYF
TRBV12-3/TRBV12-4	TRBJ2-2	CASSLVGYTGELFF
TRBV20-1	TRBJ2-7	CSARRLDYEQYF
TRBV7-2	TRBJ2-5	CASSTGTSGGRETQYF
TRBV6-6	TRBJ1-2	CASSPGQVYYGYTF
TRBV28	TRBJ2-5	CASRGRETQYF
TRBV29-1	TRBJ2-6	CSVAGDTRRSGANVLTF
TRBV5-1	TRBJ2-3	CASSLVSRVTDTQYF
TRBV7-8	TRBJ1-6	CASSPMPWGSNSPLHF
TRBV18	TRBJ2-5	CASSPTLGQQETQYF
TRBV20-1	TRBJ2-5	CSASRDRGGETQYF
TRBV6-4	TRBJ2-3	CASSETAGSTDTQYF
TRBV29-1	TRBJ2-3	CSVAGLAGVSTDTQYF
TRBV27	TRBJ2-7	CASRDRGSLSYEQYF
TRBV14	TRBJ2-3	CASSRLAGEADTQYF
TRBV28	TRBJ2-1	CASSFRMMVDEQFF
TRBV9	TRBJ2-2	CASSPEEPGELFF
TRBV4-1	TRBJ1-2	CASSRGDLDGYTF
TRBV6-6	TRBJ1-5	CASSSGGSNQPQHF
TRBV28	TRBJ2-5	CASSLGRWTSGRAETQYF
TRBV3-1	TRBJ2-4	CASSQVASGGLAKNIQYF
TRBV5-1	TRBJ2-2	CASSLGDRATGELFF
TRBV7-2	TRBJ2-1	CASSSAGGASYNEQFF
TRBV27	TRBJ1-2	CASSPYRQGANYGYTF
TRBV9	TRBJ2-1	CASSATPSGRANEQFF
TRBV24-1	TRBJ1-5	CPTSDPTADNQPQHF
TRBV20-1	TRBJ1-3	CSARDPRGGLRDTIYF
TRBV5-1	TRBJ2-1	CASSSPSGGLNEQFF
TRBV29-1	TRBJ2-1	CSVDSGRAAEQFF
TRBV6-5	TRBJ2-7	CASTLRLGGGLKDEQYF
TRBV6-2/TRBV6-3	TRBJ1-6	CASSFRTTEWRSPLHF
TRBV9	TRBJ2-1	CASSVGGRQTYNEQFF
TRBV30	TRBJ1-5	CAWTPDRVGNQPQHF
TRBV6-1	TRBJ2-7	CASSLTGLTLYEQYF
TRBV29-1	TRBJ2-4	CSVPSAGKNIQYF
TRBV20-1	TRBJ2-7	CSARSSRQSRPSYEQYF
TRBV5-1	TRBJ2-1	CASRDLTGYNEQFF
TRBV7-2	TRBJ2-1	CASSFPARDTKQFF
TRBV6-2/TRBV6-3	TRBJ1-1	CASRDTGGRTEAFF
TRBV6-1	TRBJ1-1	CASRDRGPNTEAFF
TRBV24-1	TRBJ2-5	CATSDSGKQETQYF
TRBV29-1	TRBJ2-7	CSVGGNRERSYEQYF
TRBV28	TRBJ2-5	CASSLLDGQETQYF
TRBV7-8	TRBJ2-2	CASSLRSTGNTGELFF
TRBV7-6	TRBJ2-1	CASSRNKNVEQFF
TRBV20-1	TRBJ1-2	CSASEGGGYGYTF
TRBV20-1	TRBJ2-3	CSAPEGAGGTDTQYF
TRBV29-1	TRBJ2-5	CSVEEAGTQETQYF
TRBV6-2/TRBV6-3	TRBJ2-5	CASTNRGNQETQYF
TRBV5-5	TRBJ2-2	CASSGPGNTGELFF
TRBV7-2	TRBJ2-2	CASSLLSGGNTGELFF
TRBV28	TRBJ2-7	CASSSPSGRSYEQYF
TRBV5-6	TRBJ2-1	CATTSGIINEQFF